The 20 T cell receptor beta chains in this list originate from one sample, sequenced in a study of shared clonotypes between healthy human individuals. CD45RO-negative, CCR7-selected cells formed the naive CD8 fraction, which excluded terminally differentiated effector memory CD45RA+ cells. Some clones are missing from TCRdb's copy, which holds only in-frame ones; the method was immunoSEQ multiplex PCR. Among under 2,000,000 clones listed, about 95% were seen once. Specimen: naive CD8+ T cells sorted from blood. These receptors were obtained from a man younger than 35 in good health.

The chain links TRBV13 to TRBJ2-2, with D possibly being TRBD1 (5 bases). Trimming shortened V by 1 base and J by 1 base, and 10 bases separated the two germline ends. Germline V gene lookup returns CDR1 PRHDT and CDR2 FYEKMQ (reference sequence). The CDR3 is 16 amino acids. The CDR3 spells CASSLEGVRNTGELFF. The CDR3 coding sequence is TGTGCCAGCAGCTTAGAAGGGGTCAGGAACACCGGGGAGCTGTTTTTT. The full variable domain, its missing parts supplied by reference TRBV13 and TRBJ2-2, is AAGVIQSPRHLIKEKRETATLKCYPIPRHDTVYWYQQGPGQDPQFLISFYEKMQSDKGSIPDRFSAQQFSDYHSELNMSSLELGDSALYFCASSLEGVRNTGELFFGEGSRLTVL.

The CDR3 spells CASSLVTVGELFF. The CDR3 region has the DNA TGTGCCAGCAGCTTAGTTACAGTGGGGGAACTGTTTTTT. J is TRBJ1-4 and V is TRBV7-2, with a tentative D call TRBD1 (5 bases). V lost 1 base, J lost 12 bases, and 12 bases lay in between. Per germline, CDR1 SGHTA and CDR2 FQGNSA. CDR3 length equals 13 residues. Full variable domain (missing parts from reference TRBV7-2 and TRBJ1-4): GAGVSQSPSNKVTEKGKDVELRCDPISGHTALYWYRQSLGQGLEFLIYFQGNSAPDKSGLPSDRFSAERTGGSVSTLTIQRTQQEDSAVYLCASSLVTVGELFFGSGTQLSVL.

The V call is TRBV2, the J call TRBJ2-7; D not resolved. V lost 1 base and J lost 2, with 18 bases in between. The CDR3 totals 17 residues. The germline gives CDR1 SNHLY, CDR2 FYNNEI. The CDR3 loop reads CASSEGGLGAGTYEQYF. As DNA, the CDR3 is TGTGCCAGCAGTGAAGGTGGTCTGGGTGCCGGTACCTACGAGCAGTACTTC.

Comment on this clone: Distinct nucleotide sequences in the sample also encode this CDR3. The chain couples TRBV7-2 to TRBJ2-7, with no clear D. V shed 2 bases and J shed 0 bases, with 5 bases lying between them. The germline CDR1 and CDR2 sequences are SGHTA and FQGNSA. The CDR3 extends over 13 amino acids. The CDR3 region has the DNA TGTGCCAGCAGCTTACTTACCTCCTACGAGCAGTACTTC. This encodes CASSLLTSYEQYF.

The chain couples TRBV9 to TRBJ2-1; TRBD2 is a possible D gene (6 bases). V was shortened by 4 bases and J by 10 bases, with 15 bases between the two germline ends. Germline V gives CDR1 SGDLS, CDR2 YYNGEE. The CDR3 sequence is 13 residues long. Written as DNA, the CDR3 is TGTGCCAGCAGCCTGGGCGGGGTAAGGGAGCAGTTCTTC. It is translated as CASSLGGVREQFF.

This chain connects TRBV14 to TRBJ2-7; D not resolved. CDR1 is SGHDN, CDR2 FVKESK, per germline. The CDR3 runs 12 residues. V was trimmed by 2 bases and J by 2 bases, leaving 4 bases between them. DNA for the CDR3: TGTGCCAGCAGCCAACTTCCCTACGAGCAGTACTTC. It yields the protein CASSQLPYEQYF.

This chain connects TRBV28 to TRBJ1-6, with a weak D call TRBD1 (6 bases). Per the germline V gene, CDR1 is MDHEN and CDR2 is SYDVKM. This CDR3 has 19 amino acids. V lost 4 bases to trimming and J lost 1 base, with 20 bases between them. The CDR3 sequence is CASSSGAEVGASYNSPLHF. The CDR3 coding sequence is TGTGCCAGCAGTTCTGGAGCCGAGGTGGGGGCGTCCTATAATTCACCCCTCCACTTT. Together with reference TRBV28 and TRBJ1-6, the CDR3 gives the full variable domain: DVKVTQSSRYLVKRTGEKVFLECVQDMDHENMFWYRQDPGLGLRLIYFSYDVKMKEKGDIPEGYSVSREKKERFSLILESASTNQTSMYLCASSSGAEVGASYNSPLHFGNGTRLTVT.

The CDR3 nucleotides are TGTGCCAGCAGTCCTCTCGGACAGGGATCGAACACCGGGGAGCTGTTTTTT. It yields the protein CASSPLGQGSNTGELFF. The chain is built from TRBV27 and TRBJ2-2, with 8 bases aligning to TRBD1. Germline V gives CDR1 MNHEY, CDR2 SMNVEV (reference sequence). Losses at the gene ends were 5 bases for V and 0 bases for J; bases not matched to a gene: 8. There are 17 residues in the CDR3.

This clone was recorded once. The chain has TRBV11-2 and TRBJ2-5; D not resolved. V dropped 5 bases and J dropped 1 base, with 8 bases sitting between them. The CDR3 is 13 residues long. Germline V lookup: CDR1 SGHAT, CDR2 FQNNGV. CDR3 residues: CASSPRGQETQYF. The CDR3 coding sequence is TGTGCCAGCAGCCCCCGCGGCCAAGAGACCCAGTACTTC.

CDR3 DNA sequence: TGTGCCAGCAGCTTAGCGCCGGGATCGGAGCAGTTCTTC. Translation gives CASSLAPGSEQFF. The chain carries TRBV11-1 and TRBJ2-1, with D tentatively TRBD2 (5 bases). V was shortened by 0 bases and J by 10 bases, with 10 bases between the two germline ends. Germline-derived CDR1 and CDR2 are SGHAT and FQDESV (reference sequence). The CDR3 extends over 13 amino acids.

This chain connects TRBV7-9 to TRBJ2-3, with 14 bases fitting TRBD2. The germline CDR1 and CDR2 sequences are SEHNR and FQNEAQ (reference sequence). With 5 bases clipped from V and 8 bases from J, the junction kept 6 bases outside the gene matches. The CDR3 spans 15 residues. CDR3 DNA: TGTGCCAGCAGCCTGACTAGCGGGAGGGGTATTACGCAGTATTTT. This codes for CASSLTSGRGITQYF. Complete variable domain (other parts from reference TRBV7-9 and TRBJ2-3): DTGVSQNPRHKITKRGQNVTFRCDPISEHNRLYWYRQTLGQGPEFLTYFQNEAQLEKSRLLSDRFSAERPKGSFSTLEIQRTEQGDSAMYLCASSLTSGRGITQYFGPGTRLTVL.

The rearrangement uses TRBV7-9 and TRBJ2-5; D assignment may be TRBD1 or TRBD2 (6 bases each). V was trimmed by 4 bases and J by 2 bases, leaving 14 bases between them. Germline V lookup: CDR1 SEHNR, CDR2 FQNEAQ (reference sequence). This CDR3 region has 15 residues. The CDR3 here is CASSSGAGIQETQYF. The CDR3 coding sequence is TGTGCCAGCAGCTCGGGGGCGGGGATTCAAGAGACCCAGTACTTC.

The chain carries TRBV27 and TRBJ2-7; the match to TRBD1 covers 11 bases. CDR3 length: 13 amino acids. The germline CDR1 and CDR2 sequences are MNHEY and SMNVEV (reference sequence). V dropped 6 bases and J dropped 3; count of bases not matched to a gene: 1. CDR3 sequence (DNA): TGTGCCAGCAGGGGACAGGGGGACTACGAGCAGTACTTC. Translated: CASRGQGDYEQYF.

This rearrangement joins TRBV4-1 to TRBJ2-7; 12 nucleotides align to TRBD2. The CDR3 spans 15 residues. Germline V gives CDR1 MGHRA, CDR2 YSYEKL. Unmatched junction bases numbered 6, after V lost 0 bases and J lost 9 bases. The CDR3 here is CASSQEPSGRAAQYF. The CDR3 region has the DNA TGCGCCAGCAGCCAAGAGCCTAGCGGGAGGGCCGCGCAGTACTTC.

The chain has TRBV9 and TRBJ1-2; TRBD1 matches 8 bases. This CDR3 has 16 residues. CDR1 is SGDLS, CDR2 YYNGEE, per germline. After removal of 4 bases from V and 5 bases from J, the junction contained 13 bases not matched to a gene. The CDR3 bases are TGTGCCAGCAGCCCCAAGGACAGGGACCCTTATTATGGCTACACCTTC. Amino acid sequence: CASSPKDRDPYYGYTF. Filled out from reference TRBV9 and TRBJ1-2, the complete variable domain reads DSGVTQTPKHLITATGQRVTLRCSPRSGDLSVYWYQQSLDQGLQFLIQYYNGEERAKGNILERFSAQQFPDLHSELNLSSLELGDSALYFCASSPKDRDPYYGYTFGSGTRLTVV.

This clone has more than one count but fewer than ten. The chain recombines TRBV19 with TRBJ1-5; D possibly corresponds to TRBD1 (5 bases). The CDR3 runs to 14 residues. Trimming cost V 3 bases and J 4 bases, with 10 bases left between them. The V gene's germline CDR1 is LNHDA and CDR2 SQIVND (reference sequence). The CDR3 coding sequence is TGTGCCAGTAGTATCCGGGACTATAATCAGCCCCAGCATTTT. This sequence encodes CASSIRDYNQPQHF.

This clone was detected only once. This sequence joins TRBV27 and TRBJ2-7; possible D gene TRBD2, 6 bases. Germline CDR1 MNHEY, CDR2 SMNVEV (reference sequence). V was trimmed by 6 bases and J by 2 bases, leaving 14 bases between them. The CDR3 runs 14 residues. The CDR3 loop is CASSPQDYAYEQYF. The CDR3 bases are TGTGCCAGCAGCCCCCAGGACTACGCCTACGAGCAGTACTTC.

The chain links TRBV5-1 to TRBJ2-1; maybe TRBD2 (6 bases). Germline loops: CDR1 SGHRS, CDR2 YFSETQ. CDR3 length: 15 residues. The V and J ends lost 2 bases and 6 bases respectively, with 15 bases between them. This CDR3 is CASSFYPGAPNEQFF. The CDR3 bases are TGCGCCAGCAGCTTCTACCCGGGAGCCCCCAATGAGCAGTTCTTC.

On this clone itself: Other DNA sequences in this specimen translate into the identical CDR3. The V and J genes are TRBV27 and TRBJ1-2; 7 bases are shared with TRBD1. V gave up 0 bases and J gave up 7 bases; unmatched junction bases: 2. CDR3 length: 13 amino acids. Germline-derived CDR1 and CDR2 are MNHEY and SMNVEV (reference sequence). The CDR3 protein is CASSLSRTGGYTF. Written as DNA, the CDR3 is TGTGCCAGCAGTTTATCGAGGACAGGTGGCTACACCTTC.

V usage is TRBV6-1 and J usage is TRBJ2-7, with 8 bases lining up with TRBD1. Germline CDR1 MNHNS, CDR2 SASEGT. The CDR3 extends over 14 amino acids. V gave up 6 bases and J gave up 4 bases; unmatched junction bases: 8. The CDR3 DNA follows: TGTGCCAGCAGATTCGCAGGGGGCGGATACGAGCAGTACTTC. This sequence encodes CASRFAGGGYEQYF.